This section outlines one T cell receptor (beta chain) sequence together with its context. Assay used: immunoSEQ multiplex PCR; TCRdb lists only in-frame clones, some missing. Of around 140,000 clones in the sample, about 82% were seen once. These data come from a study of T cell responses to AZD1222 COVID-19 vaccine. The germline V and J ends were trimmed by 8 bases and 5 bases, with 12 bases remaining between them. The CDR3 has 12 residues. CDR1 and CDR2 from the germline V gene are MDHEN and SYDVKM. V gene TRBV28 combines with J gene TRBJ1-1, with unresolved D. This clonotype originated in an adult who received the AZD1222 COVID-19 vaccine. The sequences come from peripheral blood, collected 28 days after the second AZD1222 dose. This CDR3 reads CASDGRGTEAFF. The CDR3, as DNA: TGTGCCAGCGACGGCCGAGGGACTGAAGCTTTCTTT.